The clone carrying this TCR beta chain was observed many times. TCRdb re-called clones from the PCR reads using MiXCR. The data show 45,000 to 65,000 clones, with 20% to 25% seen just once and 4% held by the top ten. The data belong to a study of metastatic and nonmetastatic thyroid tumors. This CDR3 is built from 13 residues. Germline V CDR1 and CDR2: MNHEY, SVGEGT. V was shortened by 5 bases and J by 2 bases, with 10 bases between the two germline ends. Thyroid surgery was preceded by no treatment in any patient. The source of this sequence is a female donor with papillary thyroid cancer or a benign thyroid nodule (not recorded which). Some clones in this sample may be carry-over from other donors' samples. The rearrangement joins TRBV6-2 or TRBV6-3 to TRBJ2-7; TRBD2 is a possible D gene (5 bases). Sequenced: blood. The CDR3, as DNA: TGTGCCAGCAGTCCGGACGGGACCTACGAGCAGTACTTC. Its protein product is CASSPDGTYEQYF.